This T cell receptor beta chain emerged from a study of T-cell memory formation after mild COVID-19. Study-level background: TCR clusters were mostly confined to one donor each.

Study-wide results and caveats: The appearance of some responding clones in pre-infection memory suggested that cross-reactive memory joined. Clonal second-wave expansions that peaked on day 37 had unconfirmed SARS-CoV-2 specificity.

A 5'RACE reaction primed in the constant segment made cDNA libraries of TCR alpha and TCR beta, and these carried sample barcodes and UMIs. From the 5' RACE reads, TCRdb called clonotypes with MiXCR, one entry per CDR3 protein. The sample contains tens of thousands of distinct CDR3 sequences, about 7.1% of which appear only once. This clonotype was seen only a few times. Its antigen is still unknown. The V and J ends lost 6 bases and 5 bases respectively, with 10 bases between them. The CDR3 sequence is 11 residues long. Germline CDR1 and CDR2: DFQATT and SNEGSKA (reference sequence). Sequencing used PBMCs or a T cell subset sorted from them (not recorded which). This receptor was obtained from a man aged 18 to 30 who had mild COVID-19 (a few samples of this study predate the infection). Cell type and time point are not known. The chain joins TRBV20-1 to TRBJ1-1; possible D gene TRBD1, 5 bases. The CDR3, as DNA: TGCAGTGCGAGGGGAGGAACTGAAGCTTTCTTT. Amino acid sequence: CSARGGTEAFF.